One and the same sample provided the 16 T cell receptor beta chains below, sequenced in a study of shared clonotypes between healthy human individuals. Sequencing used immunoSEQ multiplex PCR; TCRdb keeps in-frame clones, though not all of them. This repertoire shows about 980,000 clones, over 75% found once; its top ten account for approximately 1.5%. The sample consisted of memory CD4+ T cells sorted from blood. Documented subset: CD45RA-negative fraction. The receptors derive from a man between 18 and 29 years old in good health.

This chain connects TRBV6-5 to TRBJ1-2, with a possible D match to TRBD1 (5 bases). The germline V and J ends were trimmed by 7 bases and 4 bases, with 16 bases remaining between them. Germline values: CDR1 MNHEY, CDR2 SVGAGI. The CDR3 is 14 residues long. The CDR3 nucleotides read TGTGCCAGCACCTCCGGCGGGACGGCCTATGGCTACACCTTC. Translation: CASTSGGTAYGYTF.

CDR3 residues: CASSYRDNNYGYTF. The DNA for the CDR3 is TGTGCCAGCAGTTACCGGGACAATAACTATGGCTACACCTTC. The rearrangement uses TRBV6-6 and TRBJ1-2, with D possibly matching TRBD1 (6 bases). The germline CDR1 and CDR2 sequences are MNHNY and SVGAGI (reference sequence). The germline V and J ends were trimmed by 2 bases and 1 base, with 8 bases remaining between them. This CDR3 has 14 amino acids.

The chain combines TRBV6-6 with TRBJ2-5; D perhaps matches TRBD2 (6 bases). This CDR3 spans 13 amino acids. Per germline, CDR1 MNHNY and CDR2 SVGAGI (reference sequence). V was clipped by 7 bases and J by 2 bases, with 11 bases between them. CDR3 sequence (DNA): TGTGCCAGCAAGGAGGGCTGGCAAGAGACCCAGTACTTC. Protein product: CASKEGWQETQYF.

The chain is built from TRBV6-6 and TRBJ2-1; D tentatively fits TRBD1 or TRBD2 (5 bases each). V dropped 5 bases and J dropped 8 bases, with 13 bases sitting between them. Per the germline V gene, CDR1 is MNHNY and CDR2 is SVGAGI (reference sequence). This CDR3 contains 13 residues. The DNA of the CDR3 is TGTGCCAGCAGTCTGGACGGGACGGATGAGCAGTTCTTC. Encoded protein: CASSLDGTDEQFF.

The chain couples TRBV30 to TRBJ2-5, with a possible D match to TRBD2 (6 bases). The germline V gene encodes CDR1 GTSNPN and CDR2 SVGIG (reference sequence). V lost 8 bases, J lost 5 bases, and 12 bases lay in between. This CDR3 has 11 amino acids. This CDR3 reads CAAGGMETQYF. CDR3 sequence (DNA): TGTGCCGCCGGAGGGATGGAGACCCAGTACTTC.

The chain couples TRBV2 to TRBJ2-2; unclear D gene. Trimming left V 7 bases short and J 0 bases short, with 15 bases between. Germline CDR1 is SNHLY and CDR2 is FYNNEI. CDR3 size: 16 residues. CDR3 sequence (DNA): TGTGCCAGCACTGTCAGGTACACTTCGAACACCGGGGAGCTGTTTTTT. This gives the protein CASTVRYTSNTGELFF.

V gene TRBV2 combines with J gene TRBJ1-1; 7 nucleotides match TRBD1. Per the germline V gene, CDR1 is SNHLY and CDR2 is FYNNEI. V shed 4 bases, J shed 5 bases, and the junction held 4 bases outside the gene matches. The CDR3 contains 13 residues. CDR3 coding DNA: TGTGCCAGCAGTGCGACAGGGCGGACTGAAGCTTTCTTT. This sequence encodes CASSATGRTEAFF. Variable domain in full (rest from reference TRBV2 and TRBJ1-1): EPEVTQTPSHQVTQMGQEVILRCVPISNHLYFYWYRQILGQKVEFLVSFYNNEISEKSEIFDDQFSVERPDGSNFTLKIRSTKLEDSAMYFCASSATGRTEAFFGQGTRLTVV.

The chain links TRBV5-1 to TRBJ2-1, with a possible D match to TRBD2 (5 bases). CDR1 and CDR2 (germline): SGHRS, YFSETQ. The CDR3 is 14 residues long. Trimming removed 0 bases at V and 6 bases at J, with 10 bases between. In nucleotides, the CDR3 is TGCGCCAGCAGCTTGGTCCGGGGAACCAATGAGCAGTTCTTC. Residues: CASSLVRGTNEQFF.

This chain links TRBV6-5 with TRBJ2-5, with D perhaps assigned TRBD1 or TRBD2 (5 bases each). V lost 10 bases, J lost 5 bases, and 17 bases lay in between. Germline V CDR1 and CDR2: MNHEY, SVGAGI. This CDR3 spans 13 amino acids. The CDR3 sequence: CATARMGVETQYF. The CDR3, as DNA: TGTGCCACGGCTCGGATGGGGGTGGAGACCCAGTACTTC.

The chain combines TRBV5-1 with TRBJ1-4, with a weak D call TRBD1 (5 bases). The CDR3 has 12 amino acids. Trimming took 5 bases from V and 7 from J, leaving 9 bases between them. CDR1 and CDR2 from the germline V gene are SGHRS and YFSETQ. CDR3 DNA: TGCGCCAGCAGGGGGAGGGGTGAAAAACTGTTTTTT. Its protein is CASRGRGEKLFF.

This chain uses TRBV5-4 with TRBJ1-2, with 8 bases lining up with TRBD1. This CDR3 has 11 amino acids. Germline V gene lookup returns CDR1 SGHNT and CDR2 YYREEE (reference sequence). The junction had 1 base not matched to a gene; V was cut back by 4 bases and J by 8 bases. The CDR3, as DNA: TGTGCCAGCAGCGACAGGGGCGGCTACACCTTC. Its translation is CASSDRGGYTF.

The rearrangement uses TRBV10-2 and TRBJ2-1; perhaps TRBD2 as D (6 bases). The CDR3 is made up of 16 amino acids. CDR1 is WSHSY and CDR2 is SAAADI in the germline V gene. The V end was cut by 4 bases, the J end by 3 bases, with 16 bases between. CDR3: CASSGTGGIVYNEQFF. The CDR3 bases are TGCGCCAGCAGTGGGACCGGGGGTATTGTCTACAATGAGCAGTTCTTC.

This sequence joins TRBV28 and TRBJ1-5; weak D call: TRBD1 (6 bases). CDR3 length: 17 amino acids. The V end was cut by 4 bases, the J end by 1 base, with 17 bases between. Germline values: CDR1 MDHEN, CDR2 SYDVKM. The CDR3 nucleotides are TGTGCCAGCAGTTCATCGGTGGGGGCTTGGAGCAATCAGCCCCAGCATTTT. This gives the protein CASSSSVGAWSNQPQHF. Using reference TRBV28 and TRBJ1-5 for the parts outside the CDR3, the full variable domain is DVKVTQSSRYLVKRTGEKVFLECVQDMDHENMFWYRQDPGLGLRLIYFSYDVKMKEKGDIPEGYSVSREKKERFSLILESASTNQTSMYLCASSSSVGAWSNQPQHFGDGTRLSIL.

The rearrangement uses TRBV6-1 and TRBJ2-5, with a possible D match to TRBD1 (6 bases). CDR1 is MNHNS and CDR2 is SASEGT in the germline V gene. The V gene lost 2 bases and the J gene lost 2 bases, with 12 bases spanning the gap. The CDR3 totals 15 residues. The CDR3 region is CASSEMTGPQETQYF. The CDR3, as DNA: TGTGCCAGCAGTGAAATGACAGGACCACAAGAGACCCAGTACTTC.

This clone appeared a single time. The chain uses TRBV7-9 and TRBJ2-2; 8 bases are shared with TRBD2. CDR3 length: 14 amino acids. The germline CDR1 and CDR2 sequences are SEHNR and FQNEAQ (reference sequence). The junction had 4 bases not matched to a gene; V was cut back by 6 bases and J by 4 bases. The CDR3 DNA follows: TGTGCCAGCAGACTCGGGGGGGCCACCGGGGAGCTGTTTTTT. Protein sequence: CASRLGGATGELFF.

This rearrangement joins TRBV7-2 to TRBJ2-1, with 7 bases fitting TRBD2. Germline V lookup: CDR1 SGHTA, CDR2 FQGNSA. With V trimmed by 4 bases and J by 4 bases, 1 base remained unmatched. The CDR3 is 13 amino acids. The CDR3 DNA sequence: TGTGCCAGCAGCTCAGCGGGGTACAATGAGCAGTTCTTC. Translating gives CASSSAGYNEQFF.